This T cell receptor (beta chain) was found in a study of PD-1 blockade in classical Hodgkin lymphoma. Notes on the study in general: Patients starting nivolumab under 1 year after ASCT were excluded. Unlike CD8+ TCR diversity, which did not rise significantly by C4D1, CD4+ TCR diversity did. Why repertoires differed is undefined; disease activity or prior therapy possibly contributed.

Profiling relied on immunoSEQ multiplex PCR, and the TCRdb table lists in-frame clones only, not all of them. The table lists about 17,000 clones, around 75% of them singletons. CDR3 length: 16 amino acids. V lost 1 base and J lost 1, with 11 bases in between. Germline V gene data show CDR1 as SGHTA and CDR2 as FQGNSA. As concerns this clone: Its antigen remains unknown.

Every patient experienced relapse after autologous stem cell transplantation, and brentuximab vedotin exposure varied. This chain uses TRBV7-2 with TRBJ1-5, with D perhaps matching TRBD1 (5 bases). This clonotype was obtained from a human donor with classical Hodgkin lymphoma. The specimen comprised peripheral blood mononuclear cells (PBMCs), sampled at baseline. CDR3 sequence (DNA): TGTGCCAGCAGCTTAGGGGCAGGGTGGAGCAATCAGCCCCAGCATTTT. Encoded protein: CASSLGAGWSNQPQHF.